The clone carrying this T cell receptor beta chain occurred a few times. The source of the sample is a study of T-cell reconstitution after alpha-beta-depleted transplantation in children. Unique molecular identifiers were built into the TCRbeta library. TCRdb called the PCR reads again in MiXCR, with one record for every CDR3 protein. Of some 550,000 distinct CDR3 sequences listed, under 25% were seen once; the top ten hold less than 15%. V lost 5 bases to trimming and J lost 7 bases; unmatched junction nucleotides: 14. There are 15 residues in the CDR3. The clonotype originates from a boy in the first two years of life who had a stem cell transplant for acute myeloid leukemia, so the T cells may come from the graft donor. The V and J genes are TRBV12-3 or TRBV12-4 and TRBJ2-7, with 7 bases matching TRBD1. The starting material was PBMCs, mostly from graft donor cells, obtained 360 days after TCRalphabeta/CD19-depleted stem cell transplant. The CDR3 protein is CASSDGTVLEWEQYF. The CDR3 DNA follows: TGTGCCAGCAGTGACGGGACAGTCCTAGAGTGGGAGCAGTACTTC.